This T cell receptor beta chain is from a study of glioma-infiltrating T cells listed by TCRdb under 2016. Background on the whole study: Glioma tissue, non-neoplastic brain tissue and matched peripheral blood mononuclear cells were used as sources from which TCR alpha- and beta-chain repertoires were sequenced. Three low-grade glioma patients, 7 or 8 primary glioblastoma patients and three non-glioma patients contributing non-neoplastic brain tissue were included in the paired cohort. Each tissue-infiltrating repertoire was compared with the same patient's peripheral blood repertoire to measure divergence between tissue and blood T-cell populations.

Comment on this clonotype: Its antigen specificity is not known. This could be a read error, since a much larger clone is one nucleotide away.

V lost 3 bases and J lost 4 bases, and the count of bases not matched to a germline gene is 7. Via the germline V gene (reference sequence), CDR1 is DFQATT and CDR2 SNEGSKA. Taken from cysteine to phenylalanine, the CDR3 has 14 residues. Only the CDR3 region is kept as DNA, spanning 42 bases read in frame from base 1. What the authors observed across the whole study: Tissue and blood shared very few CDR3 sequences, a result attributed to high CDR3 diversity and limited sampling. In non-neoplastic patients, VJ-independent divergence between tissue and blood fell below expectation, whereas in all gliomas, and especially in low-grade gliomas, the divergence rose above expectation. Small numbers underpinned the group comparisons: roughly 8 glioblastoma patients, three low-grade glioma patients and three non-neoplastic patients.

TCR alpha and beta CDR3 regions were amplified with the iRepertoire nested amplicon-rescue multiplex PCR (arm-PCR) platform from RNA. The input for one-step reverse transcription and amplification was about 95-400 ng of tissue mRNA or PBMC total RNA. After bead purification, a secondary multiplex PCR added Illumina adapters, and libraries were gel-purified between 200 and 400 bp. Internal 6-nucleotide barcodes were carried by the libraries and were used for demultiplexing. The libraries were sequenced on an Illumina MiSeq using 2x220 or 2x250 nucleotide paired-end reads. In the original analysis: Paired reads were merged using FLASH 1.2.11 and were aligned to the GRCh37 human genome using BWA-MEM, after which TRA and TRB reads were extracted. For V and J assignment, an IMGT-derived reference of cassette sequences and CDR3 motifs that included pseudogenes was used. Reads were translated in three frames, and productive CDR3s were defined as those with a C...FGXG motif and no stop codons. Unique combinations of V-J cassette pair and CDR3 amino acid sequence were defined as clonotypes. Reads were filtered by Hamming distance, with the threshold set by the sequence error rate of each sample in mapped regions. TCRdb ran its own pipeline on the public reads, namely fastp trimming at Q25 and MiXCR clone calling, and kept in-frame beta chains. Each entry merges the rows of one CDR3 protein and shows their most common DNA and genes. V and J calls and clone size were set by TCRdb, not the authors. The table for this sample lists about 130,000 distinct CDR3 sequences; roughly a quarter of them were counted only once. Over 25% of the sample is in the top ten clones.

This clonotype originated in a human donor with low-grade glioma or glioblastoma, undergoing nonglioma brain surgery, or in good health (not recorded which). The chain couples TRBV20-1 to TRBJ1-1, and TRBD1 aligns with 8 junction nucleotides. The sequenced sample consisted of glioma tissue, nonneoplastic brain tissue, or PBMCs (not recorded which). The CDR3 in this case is CSARIGQGGTEAFF. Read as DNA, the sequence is TGCAGTGCTAGGATTGGACAGGGAGGCACTGAAGCTTTCTTT.